This entry features one T cell receptor (beta chain) sequence. Together with a sample-barcoded 5' primer, a J-beta primer mix was included in a second PCR lasting about 7 to 11 cycles. TCRdb recomputed calls from the 5' RACE reads with MiXCR, one row per CDR3 protein. The data contain roughly 800,000 distinct CDR3 sequences, under 40% of them singletons. The entry originates in a study of blood T cells in healthy people across ages. This CDR3 contains 14 residues. Germline assignment: CDR1 MGHRA and CDR2 YSYEKL. Drawn from each donor were 8.5 to 10 milliliters of peripheral blood. The sample comprised blood. This clonotype was sampled from a man aged 18-30 years in good health. The J gene is TRBJ2-4, the V gene TRBV4-1; D may be TRBD1 or TRBD2 (5 bases each). The J call may not be correct, given that the DNA end is closer to TRBJ2-7. Here the CDR3 DNA reads TGCGCCAGCAGCTCCCGGGACGGAGCCTACGAGCAGTACTTC. Translated, it gives CASSSRDGAYEQYF.